The 15 T cell receptor beta chains below were found in one sample sequenced in a study of blood T cell repertoires in COVID-19. TCRdb's table, derived via immunoSEQ multiplex PCR, lists solely in-frame clones and lacks some. The top ten clones hold 4.5% of a sample with roughly 120,000 clones, approximately 89% of them seen once. What was sequenced was peripheral blood. The receptor set was obtained from a man aged 35 to 55 with acute or convalescent COVID-19.

V is TRBV30 and J is TRBJ1-2; 10 positions match TRBD1. Germline-derived CDR1 and CDR2 are GTSNPN and SVGIG (reference sequence). The junction had 17 bases not matched to a gene; V was cut back by 8 bases and J by 8 bases. The CDR3 loop spans 15 amino acids. This CDR3 reads CASPGTGAPSGGYTF. The CDR3 region has the DNA TGTGCCAGCCCCGGGACAGGGGCCCCTTCGGGAGGCTACACCTTC.

This clone has a handful of counts. The chain carries TRBV18 and TRBJ1-2; D gene ambiguous. V lost 6 bases, J lost 0 bases, and 8 bases lay in between. Germline V gene sequence: CDR1 KGHSH, CDR2 LQKENI. This CDR3 spans 13 amino acids. The CDR3 DNA is TGTGCCAGCTCCCAGACACCTAACTATGGCTACACCTTC. Translating gives CASSQTPNYGYTF.

This clone was recorded once. V usage is TRBV5-1 and J usage is TRBJ2-7, with TRBD2 matching 8 bases. V dropped 0 bases and J dropped 4; count of bases not matched to a gene: 12. Per germline, CDR1 SGHRS and CDR2 YFSETQ. CDR3 length: 17 residues. CDR3 nucleotide sequence: TGCGCCAGCAGCTTGGCACTACGGGCTAGCGGGCTTTACGAGCAGTACTTC. Its protein is CASSLALRASGLYEQYF.

In nucleotides, the CDR3 is TGCGCCAGCAAAAAGGGGACAGCTACGAACACCGGGGAGCTGTTTTTT. Translating gives CASKKGTATNTGELFF. The chain couples TRBV5-1 to TRBJ2-2, with TRBD1 matching 7 bases. CDR1 is SGHRS, CDR2 YFSETQ, per germline. V shed 6 bases, J shed 0 bases, and the junction held 8 bases outside the gene matches. The CDR3 spans 16 residues.

The rearrangement joins TRBV12-3 or TRBV12-4 to TRBJ2-7; D possibly corresponds to TRBD1 (6 bases). CDR3 length: 12 amino acids. V was trimmed by 6 bases and J by 4 bases, leaving 10 bases between them. The CDR3 coding sequence is TGTGCCAGCAGGCGTCAGGGGTACGAGCAGTACTTC. This codes for CASRRQGYEQYF.

This chain uses TRBV7-9 with TRBJ2-7; D perhaps matches TRBD1 (6 bases). The germline V and J ends were trimmed by 1 base and 2 bases, with 12 bases remaining between them. The germline V gene has CDR1 SEHNR and CDR2 FQNEAQ (reference sequence). The CDR3 totals 15 residues. In DNA, the CDR3 is TGTGCCAGCAGCTTAGGGACAGCCCTTACCTACGAGCAGTACTTC. This encodes CASSLGTALTYEQYF. The variable domain in full, with the rest retrieved from reference TRBV7-9 and TRBJ2-7, is DTGVSQNPRHKITKRGQNVTFRCDPISEHNRLYWYRQTLGQGPEFLTYFQNEAQLEKSRLLSDRFSAERPKGSFSTLEIQRTEQGDSAMYLCASSLGTALTYEQYFGPGTRLTVT.

The chain has TRBV6-1 and TRBJ1-3; no firm D call. The CDR3 length is 16 residues. Germline V gene lookup returns CDR1 MNHNS and CDR2 SASEGT. Trimming left V 2 bases short and J 0 bases short, with 11 bases between. CDR3 bases: TGTGCCAGCAGTGAATCTGCGACAATCTCTGGAAACACCATATATTTT. It codes for CASSESATISGNTIYF.

This chain joins TRBV5-4 and TRBJ1-2; 9 bases map to TRBD1. The germline gives CDR1 SGHNT, CDR2 YYREEE (reference sequence). V shed 5 bases, J shed 8 bases, and the junction held 7 bases outside the gene matches. The CDR3 has 13 residues. Written as DNA, the CDR3 is TGTGCCAGCAGTTTTACAGGGGGCGGCGGCTACACCTTC. Encoded protein: CASSFTGGGGYTF.

The chain recombines TRBV6-5 with TRBJ1-1; TRBD1 agrees at 8 bases. Germline CDR1 reads MNHEY; CDR2 reads SVGAGI. The CDR3 runs to 14 residues. Trimming took 5 bases from V and 7 from J; bases not matched to a gene: 9. The CDR3 nucleotides read TGTGCCAGCAGTCCGGACAGGGATCTTGGTGAAGCTTTCTTT. It codes for CASSPDRDLGEAFF.

This clone was counted a few times. The rearrangement joins TRBV11-3 to TRBJ2-3; tentatively, D is TRBD2 (5 bases). Germline CDR1 SGHNT, CDR2 YENEEA. The CDR3 is 13 amino acids. V was shortened by 4 bases and J by 0 bases, with 5 bases between the two germline ends. The CDR3: CASSWTSTDTQYF. DNA of the CDR3: TGTGCCAGCAGCTGGACTAGCACAGATACGCAGTATTTT.

The genes are TRBV19 and TRBJ2-5; 8 positions match TRBD1. With V trimmed by 7 bases and J by 3 bases, 10 bases remained unmatched. The germline V gene has CDR1 LNHDA and CDR2 SQIVND (reference sequence). The CDR3 is 15 residues long. CDR3 coding DNA: TGTGCCAGTACCAGAGGGGCAGGGGGCAAAGAGACCCAGTACTTC. Its protein is CASTRGAGGKETQYF.

This chain connects TRBV18 to TRBJ1-3; D gene ambiguous. Trimming removed 3 bases at V and 1 base at J, with 7 bases between. CDR1 is KGHSH and CDR2 is LQKENI in the germline V gene. The length of the CDR3 is 14 residues. The CDR3 spells CASSPSISGNTIYF. As DNA, the CDR3 is TGTGCCAGCTCACCGAGCATTTCTGGAAACACCATATATTTT.

This chain connects TRBV6-6 to TRBJ2-7; 9 positions agree with TRBD2. This CDR3 has 14 amino acids. V lost 8 bases, J lost 7 bases, and 12 bases stayed unmatched. Germline values: CDR1 MNHNY, CDR2 SVGAGI (reference sequence). CDR3 sequence reads: CASGSSGEAGEQYF. The CDR3 DNA follows: TGTGCCAGCGGTTCTAGCGGGGAGGCGGGGGAGCAGTACTTC.

The gene calls are TRBV6-5 and TRBJ1-2; D gene uncertain. Germline assignment: CDR1 MNHEY and CDR2 SVGAGI. V was trimmed by 7 bases and J by 6 bases, leaving 15 bases between them. The CDR3 loop spans 13 amino acids. The CDR3 loop is CASNEQLSNGYTF. CDR3 DNA sequence: TGTGCCAGCAACGAACAGCTTTCAAATGGCTACACCTTC.

This clone has a single count. This may be a read error: a much more frequent sequence differs by one nucleotide. This sample also contains other DNA sequences that code for the same CDR3. CDR3 DNA: TGTGCCAGCAGCTCCAGGGGTGGCTACACCTTC. Translation gives CASSSRGGYTF. This chain uses TRBV12-3 or TRBV12-4 with TRBJ1-2; D may be TRBD1 (6 bases). This CDR3 is built from 11 residues. The ends were cut back, 6 bases at V and 7 bases at J, with 9 bases in the middle.